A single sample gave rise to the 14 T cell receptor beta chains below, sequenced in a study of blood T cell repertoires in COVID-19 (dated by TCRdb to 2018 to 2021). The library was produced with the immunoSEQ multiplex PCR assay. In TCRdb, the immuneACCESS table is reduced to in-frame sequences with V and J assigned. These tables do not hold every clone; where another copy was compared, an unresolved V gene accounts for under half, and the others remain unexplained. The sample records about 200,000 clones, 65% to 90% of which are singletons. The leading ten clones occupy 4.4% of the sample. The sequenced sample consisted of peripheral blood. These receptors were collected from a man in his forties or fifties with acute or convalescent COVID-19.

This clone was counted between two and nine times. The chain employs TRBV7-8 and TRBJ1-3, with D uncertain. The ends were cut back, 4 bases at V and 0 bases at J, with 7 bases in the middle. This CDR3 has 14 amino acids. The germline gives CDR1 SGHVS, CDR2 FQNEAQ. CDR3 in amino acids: CASSSDTSGNTIYF. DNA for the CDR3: TGTGCCAGCAGCTCCGACACCTCTGGAAACACCATATATTTT.

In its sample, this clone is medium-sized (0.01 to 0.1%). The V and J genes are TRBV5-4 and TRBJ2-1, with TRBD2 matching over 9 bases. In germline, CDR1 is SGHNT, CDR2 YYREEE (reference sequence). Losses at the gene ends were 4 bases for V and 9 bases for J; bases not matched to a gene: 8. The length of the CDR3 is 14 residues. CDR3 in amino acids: CASSPGTSLIEQFF. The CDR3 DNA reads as TGTGCCAGCAGCCCCGGGACTAGCCTGATTGAGCAGTTCTTC. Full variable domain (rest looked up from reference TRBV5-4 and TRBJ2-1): ETGVTQSPTHLIKTRGQQVTLRCSSQSGHNTVSWYQQALGQGPQFIFQYYREEENGRGNFPPRFSGLQFPNYSSELNVNALELDDSALYLCASSPGTSLIEQFFGPGTRLTVL.

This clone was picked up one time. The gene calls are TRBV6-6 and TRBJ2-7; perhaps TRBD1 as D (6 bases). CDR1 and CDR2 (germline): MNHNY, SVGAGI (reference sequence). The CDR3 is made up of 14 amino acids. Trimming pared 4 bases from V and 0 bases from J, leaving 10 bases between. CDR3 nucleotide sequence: TGTGCCAGCAGTTCGCCGGACAGCTCCTACGAGCAGTACTTC. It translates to CASSSPDSSYEQYF.

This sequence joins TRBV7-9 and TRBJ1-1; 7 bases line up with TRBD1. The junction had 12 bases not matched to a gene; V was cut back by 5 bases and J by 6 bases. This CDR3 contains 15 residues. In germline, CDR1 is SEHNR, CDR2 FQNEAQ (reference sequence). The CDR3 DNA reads TGTGCCAGCAGCCCAACCCGGACAGGAATGGCTGAAGCTTTCTTT. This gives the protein CASSPTRTGMAEAFF.

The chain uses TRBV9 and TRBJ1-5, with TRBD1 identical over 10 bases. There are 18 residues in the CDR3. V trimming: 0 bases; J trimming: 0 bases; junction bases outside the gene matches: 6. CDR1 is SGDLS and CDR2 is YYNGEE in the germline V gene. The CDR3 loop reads CASSVVRQGASSNQPQHF. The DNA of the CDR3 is TGTGCCAGCAGCGTAGTTCGACAGGGGGCAAGTAGCAATCAGCCCCAGCATTTT.

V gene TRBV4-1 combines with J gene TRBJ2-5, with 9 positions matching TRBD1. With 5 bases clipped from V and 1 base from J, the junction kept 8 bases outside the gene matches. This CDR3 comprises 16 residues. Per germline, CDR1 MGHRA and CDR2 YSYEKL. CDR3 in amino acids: CASSTGQGLVQETQYF. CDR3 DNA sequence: TGCGCCAGCAGCACTGGACAGGGGCTTGTCCAAGAGACCCAGTACTTC.

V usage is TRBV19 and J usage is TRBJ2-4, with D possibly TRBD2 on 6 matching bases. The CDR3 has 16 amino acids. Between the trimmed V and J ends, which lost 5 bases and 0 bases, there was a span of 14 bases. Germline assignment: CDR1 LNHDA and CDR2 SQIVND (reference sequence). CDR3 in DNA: TGTGCCAGTAGTTGGGACTCCCAGCGAGCCAAAAACATTCAGTACTTC. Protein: CASSWDSQRAKNIQYF.

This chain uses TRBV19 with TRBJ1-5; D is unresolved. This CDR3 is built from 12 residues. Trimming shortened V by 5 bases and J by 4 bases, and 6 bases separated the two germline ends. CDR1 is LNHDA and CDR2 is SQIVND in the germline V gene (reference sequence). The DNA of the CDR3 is TGTGCCAGTAGTCCAGTTAATCAGCCCCAGCATTTT. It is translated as CASSPVNQPQHF. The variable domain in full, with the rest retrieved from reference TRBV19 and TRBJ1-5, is DGGITQSPKYLFRKEGQNVTLSCEQNLNHDAMYWYRQDPGQGLRLIYYSQIVNDFQKGDIAEGYSVSREKKESFPLTVTSAQKNPTAFYLCASSPVNQPQHFGDGTRLSIL.

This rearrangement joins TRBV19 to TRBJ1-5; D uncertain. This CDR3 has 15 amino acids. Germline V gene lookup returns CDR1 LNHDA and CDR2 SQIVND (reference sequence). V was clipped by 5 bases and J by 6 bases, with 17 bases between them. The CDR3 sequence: CASSGLLKEVQPQHF. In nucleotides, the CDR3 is TGTGCCAGTAGTGGGCTCCTTAAGGAGGTTCAGCCCCAGCATTTT.

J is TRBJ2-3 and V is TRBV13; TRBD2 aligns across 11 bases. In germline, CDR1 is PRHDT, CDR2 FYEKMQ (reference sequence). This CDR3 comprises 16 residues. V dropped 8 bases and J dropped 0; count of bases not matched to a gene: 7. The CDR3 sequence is CASGRIAGGSTDTQYF. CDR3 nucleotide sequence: TGTGCCAGCGGGCGGATAGCGGGGGGGAGCACAGATACGCAGTATTTT.

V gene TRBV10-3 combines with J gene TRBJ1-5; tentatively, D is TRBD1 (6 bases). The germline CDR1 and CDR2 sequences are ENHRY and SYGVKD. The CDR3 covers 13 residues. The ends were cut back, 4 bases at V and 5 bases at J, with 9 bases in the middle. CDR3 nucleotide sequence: TGTGCCATCAGTGTACAGGGTGATCAGCCCCAGCATTTT. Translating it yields CAISVQGDQPQHF.

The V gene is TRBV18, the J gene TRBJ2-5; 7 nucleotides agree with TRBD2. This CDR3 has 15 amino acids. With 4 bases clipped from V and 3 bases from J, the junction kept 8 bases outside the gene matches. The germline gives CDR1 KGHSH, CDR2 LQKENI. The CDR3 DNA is TGTGCCAGCTCACATAGGACTAGAGGGGAAGAGACCCAGTACTTC. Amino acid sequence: CASSHRTRGEETQYF.

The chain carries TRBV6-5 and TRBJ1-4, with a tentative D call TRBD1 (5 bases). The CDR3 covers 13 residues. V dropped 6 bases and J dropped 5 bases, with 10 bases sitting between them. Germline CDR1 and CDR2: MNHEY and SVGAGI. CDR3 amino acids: CASRRTLNEKLFF. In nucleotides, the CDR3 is TGTGCCAGCAGACGGACATTAAATGAAAAACTGTTTTTT.

In DNA form, the CDR3 reads TGTGCCGTAACCCGGGACAGGGTTTCACCCCTCCACTTT. Translation: CAVTRDRVSPLHF. The chain combines TRBV30 with TRBJ1-6; 9 bases match TRBD1. This CDR3 comprises 13 residues. Per germline, CDR1 GTSNPN and CDR2 SVGIG (reference sequence). J gave up 9 bases and V 8 bases, and 8 bases lay outside the gene matches.